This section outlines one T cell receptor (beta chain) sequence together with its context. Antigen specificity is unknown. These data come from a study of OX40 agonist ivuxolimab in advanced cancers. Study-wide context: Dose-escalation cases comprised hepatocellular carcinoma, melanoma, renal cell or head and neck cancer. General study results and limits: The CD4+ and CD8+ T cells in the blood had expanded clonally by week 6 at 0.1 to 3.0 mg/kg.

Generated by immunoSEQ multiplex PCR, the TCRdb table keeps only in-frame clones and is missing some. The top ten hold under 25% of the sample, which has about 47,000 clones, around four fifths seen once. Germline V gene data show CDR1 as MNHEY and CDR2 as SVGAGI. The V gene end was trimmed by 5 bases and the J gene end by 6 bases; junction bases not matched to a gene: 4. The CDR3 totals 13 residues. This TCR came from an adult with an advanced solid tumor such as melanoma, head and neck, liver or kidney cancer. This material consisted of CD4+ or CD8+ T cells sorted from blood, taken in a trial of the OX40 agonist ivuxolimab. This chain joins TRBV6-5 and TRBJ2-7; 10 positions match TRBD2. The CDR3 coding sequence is TGTGCCAGCAGTAGCGGGAGGGCCCTCGAGCAGTACTTC. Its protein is CASSSGRALEQYF.